This T cell receptor (beta chain) derives from a study of cytomegalovirus exposure and HLA in healthy donors. Overall study findings and caveats: It was only CMV serostatus that was available as immune exposure information. It has been reported that TCR beta sequences accurately predicted the HLA-A and HLA-B alleles of most subjects. Among TCR beta chains, those listed as cytomegalovirus-associated numbered more than 150.

The PCR contained 60 Vbeta and 13 Jbeta primers. Produced via immunoSEQ multiplex PCR; TCRdb's table is partial and in-frame only. The sample has around 70,000 clones, under 80% seen once. Trimming stripped 0 bases from V and 0 bases from J, with 17 bases between. The CDR3 covers 18 residues. Germline V gene sequence: CDR1 SEHNR, CDR2 FQNEAQ (reference sequence). Likely unrecorded immune exposures existed in these nominally healthy donors. Concerning this clone: Antigen unknown.

The TCR sequence derives from a male donor in good health and CMV-seropositive. The V call is TRBV7-9, the J call TRBJ2-5; tentatively, D is TRBD2 (5 bases). The sequencing sample was made of PBMCs. The CDR3: CASSLALGIVGYQETQYF. The CDR3 nucleotides read TGTGCCAGCAGCTTAGCTCTCGGGATTGTGGGGTACCAAGAGACCCAGTACTTC.